Described below is a single TCR beta chain sequence and its context. The sample comes from a study of blood T cell repertoires in COVID-19. Original data processing: Cell counts per sample came from amplifying reference gene primers. The repertoire was sequenced with immunoSEQ multiplex PCR; TCRdb's copy has only in-frame clones and lacks some. V, J and clone size are taken as reported in that table, and D and trimming were inferred from the DNA itself. The profile shows around 100,000 clones, about 90% of them singletons. Germline V gives CDR1 SEHNR, CDR2 FQNEAQ (reference sequence). V was pared by 4 bases and J by 8 bases, with 17 bases between. This CDR3 has 14 amino acids.

The sequenced material came from peripheral blood. The sequence came from a man under 40 in a cohort sampled during active COVID-19. The J gene is TRBJ1-2, the V gene TRBV7-9, with a possible D match to TRBD1 (5 bases). CDR3 DNA sequence: TGTGCCAGCAGCTCCTATGACAGCAATCGGGGCTACACCTTC. Translating gives CASSSYDSNRGYTF.